The 11 T cell receptor beta chains reported below all come from one sample, sequenced in a study of early T cells in non-severe SARS-CoV-2 infection. TCRdb processed the 5' RACE reads anew with MiXCR; each CDR3 protein has one entry. The sample holds 40,000 or so distinct CDR3 sequences, more than 9% seen once. The material sequenced was whole blood. These receptors originate from an adult who was a healthcare worker with PCR-confirmed SARS-CoV-2 infection or an uninfected control (not recorded which).

The chain is built from TRBV12-3 or TRBV12-4 and TRBJ1-5, with D unclear. V was cut by 4 bases and J by 7 bases, with 14 bases left in between. The CDR3 runs 14 residues. The CDR3 nucleotides are TGTGCCAGCAGTTCCGACACCTCAGCCCAGCCCCAGCATTTT. This translates into CASSSDTSAQPQHF.

This clonotype showed up just a few times. The gene calls are TRBV10-3 and TRBJ2-3; D is possibly TRBD1 (7 bases). The germline gives CDR1 ENHRY, CDR2 SYGVKD. This CDR3 is built from 16 residues. Trimming cost V 5 bases and J 1 base, with 16 bases left between them. As DNA, the CDR3 is TGTGCCATCAGTCACAAAACAGGGGAGGGCACAGATACGCAGTATTTT. Its translation is CAISHKTGEGTDTQYF.

Many counts were recorded for this clonotype. The chain is built from TRBV20-1 and TRBJ2-3; 15 nucleotides align to TRBD2. The CDR3 is made up of 15 amino acids. The V segment lost 4 bases and the J segment 8 bases; nucleotides outside the gene matches: 7. Germline V lookup: CDR1 DFQATT, CDR2 SNEGSKA (reference sequence). Here the CDR3 reads CSATRTSGRGGTQYF. CDR3 nucleotides: TGCAGTGCTACCCGGACTAGCGGGAGGGGGGGTACGCAGTATTTT.

Ten or more counts support this clonotype. The genes are TRBV2 and TRBJ2-2, with D tentatively TRBD2 (5 bases). The CDR3 is made up of 14 amino acids. The V gene's germline CDR1 is SNHLY and CDR2 FYNNEI. V was cut by 6 bases and J by 6 bases, with 14 bases left in between. CDR3 protein: CASRWEIASGELFF. The CDR3 DNA is TGTGCCAGCAGATGGGAGATCGCGTCCGGGGAGCTGTTTTTT.

This clonotype appeared many times. The V call is TRBV20-1, the J call TRBJ2-7; D perhaps matches TRBD2 (6 bases). This CDR3 is built from 12 residues. CDR1 and CDR2 from the germline V gene are DFQATT and SNEGSKA (reference sequence). V lost 5 bases, J lost 4 bases, and 12 bases lay in between. CDR3 DNA sequence: TGCAGTGCTCACGGGGGATTTTACGAGCAGTACTTC. Protein product: CSAHGGFYEQYF.

At least ten counts were recorded for this clonotype. This CDR3 reads CASSIEGNQPQHF. In nucleotides, the CDR3 is TGTGCCAGCAGTATAGAAGGCAATCAGCCCCAGCATTTT. The chain joins TRBV28 to TRBJ1-5, with no clear D. V lost 5 bases to trimming and J lost 2 bases, with 7 bases between them. This CDR3 region has 13 residues. CDR1 MDHEN and CDR2 SYDVKM come from the germline V gene.

This clonotype was seen ten or more times. The chain employs TRBV29-1 and TRBJ1-2, with TRBD1 matching over 10 bases. V dropped 7 bases and J dropped 6; count of bases not matched to a gene: 2. The V gene's germline CDR1 is SQVTM and CDR2 ANQGSEA. The CDR3 is 11 residues long. CDR3 loop: CSAGTGDGYTF. CDR3 bases: TGCAGCGCAGGGACAGGGGATGGCTACACCTTC.

Regarding this clonotype: This sequence may be a read error, since a much larger clone differs from it by one base. The chain links TRBV12-3 or TRBV12-4 to TRBJ1-4; 7 bases are a match to TRBD1. Losses at the gene ends were 7 bases for V and 8 bases for J; bases not matched to a gene: 4. The CDR3 has 12 amino acids. This CDR3 reads CASKRGQEKLFF. The CDR3 region has the DNA TGTGCCAGCAAGAGGGGGCAAGAAAAACTGTTTTTT.

This clonotype showed up just a few times. The chain combines TRBV24-1 with TRBJ2-3, with D tentatively TRBD1 or TRBD2 (5 bases each). Trimming removed 3 bases at V and 5 bases at J, with 11 bases between. The germline CDR1 and CDR2 sequences are KGHDR and SFDVKD. The CDR3 has 14 residues. The DNA of the CDR3 is TGTGCCACCAGTGATCCGGGACGCGGAGATACGCAGTATTTT. Residues: CATSDPGRGDTQYF.

This clonotype was recorded many times. V is TRBV5-1 and J is TRBJ2-1, with 12 nucleotides matching TRBD2. V was clipped by 4 bases and J by 4 bases; unmatched bases: 6. The CDR3 has 16 amino acids. Germline lookup yields CDR1 SGHRS and CDR2 YFSETQ. The CDR3 nucleotides read TGCGCCAGCAGCCCCGGGACTAGCGGGCCTTACAATGAGCAGTTCTTC. It encodes CASSPGTSGPYNEQFF.

V is TRBV4-3 and J is TRBJ2-3, with D uncertain. This CDR3 has 16 residues. The V and J ends lost 8 bases and 2 bases respectively, with 20 bases between them. The germline CDR1 and CDR2 sequences are LGHNA and YSLEER. CDR3 nucleotides: TGCGCCAGCGGCGCCGCATCCAGGTCCAACACAGATACGCAGTATTTT. This gives the protein CASGAASRSNTDTQYF.